This entry is about one T cell receptor beta chain. This receptor's antigen is unknown. Per-base quality was not reported, and no clone a single base away is much larger than it. Every donor in the study was a healthy Caucasian. The twin cohort consisted of three pairs of female monozygotic twins, all aged roughly 18 to 29 years. Positive isolation kits from Invitrogen were used to isolate the CD4+ and CD8+ T cell populations. To prepare the library, 5' RACE was applied. The run used an Illumina HiSeq 2000. A universal primer binding site was added through template switching, and the final cDNA carried a unique molecular identifier so that TCR cDNA molecules could be counted accurately. First-strand cDNA for TCR alpha and beta chains was synthesized from specific primers in the conserved constant-segment region. To control for contamination, every cDNA library carried two barcodes: a SMART-Mk sample barcode plus Illumina barcodes. TruSeq adapter sequences and Illumina sample barcodes were added in two successive PCR steps. The TCR alpha and beta cDNA libraries were sequenced on the Illumina HiSeq platform using custom primers. As for how the authors treated the data: Unique molecular identifiers were extracted from raw reads with MiGEC, and CDR3 positions were determined with MiXCR. Recombination models were inferred per individual with the repgenHMM and IGoR tools using an EM algorithm. The analysis of shared clonotypes was done with the tcR package in R, with sharing normalized by the product of cloneset sizes. Out-of-frame nonproductive sequences were analyzed to study raw recombination free of thymic and clonal selection effects. Using fastp trimming at Q25 and MiXCR clonotype assembly, TCRdb reanalyzed the public sequencing data and kept in-frame beta chains. Rows are combined by CDR3 protein, so each entry shows the most common genes and DNA. TCRdb, rather than the study authors, made the V and J calls. Recorded for this sample are roughly 220,000 distinct CDR3 sequences; 5.5% to 7.5% of them occurred a single time. The top ten clonotypes cover roughly 14% of the sample.

These data belong to a study of identical twins (dated by TCRdb to the mid-2010s). Regarding the research as a whole: The study deep-sequenced TCR alpha and beta repertoires from monozygotic twins, unrelated adults of various ages and cord blood to test whether fetal clonotypes persist. To rule out contamination, replicate twin experiments were performed at different times with different library preparation protocols.

From the germline V gene (reference sequence), CDR1 is SEHNR and CDR2 is FQNEAQ. Including the terminal cysteine and phenylalanine, the CDR3 comprises 17 residues. Only CDR3 DNA remains: 51 bases, in frame from the first base. Clipping removes 6 bases from V and 6 bases from J, with 15 as the unmatched junction base count. Broad study findings and their caveats: Compared with coincidental sharing between unrelated individuals, an excess of low generation-probability sequences was observed among out-of-frame TCR alpha sequences shared between twins. Zero-insertion analyses could be partly confounded by invariant T cells such as MAIT and iNKT, although diverse VJ usage argued against such confounding for most clonotypes. Out-of-frame TCR alpha sharing in monozygotic twins was systematically underestimated by recombination models, whereas sharing between unrelated individuals was in agreement with the recombination models. In beta out-of-frame sequences, excess twin sharing was weaker, because having fewer shared sequences lowered the signal-to-noise ratio. Because the same donors could not be followed over many years, conclusions were based on cross-sectional statistical analysis. Fewer insertions were carried by abundant cord blood beta clonotypes; a weaker similar trend was observed in young adult naive repertoires, while no such trend was observed in memory repertoires.

The same specimen was also included in a second study, on T cells expressing NK-cell markers. The second study's paper adds: TCR beta-chain repertoires were profiled in sorted CD3+CD56+NKG2C+, CD3+CD56+NKG2C- and CD3+CD56-NKG2C+ T-cell subsets from fewer than 10 donors. Among the eight sequenced donors, seven were HCMV-seropositive and one was HCMV-seronegative. In several experiments an anti-gammadeltaTCR antibody was added to restrict sorting to alphabetaTCR-expressing T cells. In several donors, the dominant CD3+CD56+NKG2C+ clonotypes ranked among the top 10 CD8+ clonotypes, making up roughly 1.0-7.0% of CD8+ T cells. Those dominant clonotypes were again the most abundant among CD3+CD56-NKG2C+ cells in a handful of donors, at roughly 25-65%. Whether the expanded NKG2C-expressing T cell clones were specific for HCMV antigens was left unclear. Randomly selected healthy volunteers, three men and five women, were used as the eight sequenced donors. HCMV serostatus was determined by detecting HCMV-specific IgG in serum with a commercial ELISA kit. Reads were demultiplexed and grouped by UMI with MIGEC, and clonotypes were assembled and quantified with MiTCR. To remove erroneous sequences, TCR cDNA sequences were retained only when supported by two or more reads. Downstream repertoire analysis used the tcR package, and clonotypes were matched across fractions by CDR3 nucleotide sequence plus V segment. VDJmatch was used to annotate antigen specificity against VDJdb, with one amino acid substitution in CDR3 allowed.

What was sequenced was CD8+ T cells sorted from blood. Recombination connected TRBV7-9 to TRBJ2-3, with TRBD2 identical over 10 junction bases. The TCR comes from a young woman in good health. The nucleotide sequence is TGTGCCAGCAGGGGTTGGACTAGCGGACGCCCAGCGGATACGCAGTATTTT. Its protein reads: CASRGWTSGRPADTQYF.